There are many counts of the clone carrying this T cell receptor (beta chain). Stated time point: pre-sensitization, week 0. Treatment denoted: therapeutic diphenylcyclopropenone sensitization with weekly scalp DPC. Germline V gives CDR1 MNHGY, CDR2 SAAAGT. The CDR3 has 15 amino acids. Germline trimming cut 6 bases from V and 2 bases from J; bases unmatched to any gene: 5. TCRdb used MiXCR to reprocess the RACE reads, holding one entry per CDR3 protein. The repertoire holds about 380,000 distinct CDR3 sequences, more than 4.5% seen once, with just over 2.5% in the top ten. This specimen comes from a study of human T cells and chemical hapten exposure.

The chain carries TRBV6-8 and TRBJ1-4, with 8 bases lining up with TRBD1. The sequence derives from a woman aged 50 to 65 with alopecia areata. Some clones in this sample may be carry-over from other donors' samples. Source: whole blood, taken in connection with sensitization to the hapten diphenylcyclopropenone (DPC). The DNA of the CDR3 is TGTGCCAGCAGAAGACAGGGGAGGACTAATGAAAAACTGTTTTTT. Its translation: CASRRQGRTNEKLFF.